The source of this T cell receptor beta chain is a study of cytomegalovirus exposure and HLA in healthy donors. The PCR employed 60 Vbeta primers together with 13 Jbeta primers. TCRdb's table, derived via immunoSEQ multiplex PCR, lists solely in-frame clones and lacks some. The sample spans 45,000 to 70,000 clones; the ten largest clones claim approximately 11%. CDR3 size: 15 residues. Germline assignment: CDR1 MDHEN and CDR2 SYDVKM. V trimming: 6 bases; J trimming: 6 bases; junction bases outside the gene matches: 10. This chain uses TRBV28 with TRBJ1-5; 8 nucleotides match TRBD1. The receptor comes from a woman aged 45-65 years in good health and CMV-seropositive. What was sequenced was PBMCs. The chain's CDR3 is CASRRSQGARQPQHF. In DNA, the CDR3 is TGTGCCAGCAGACGATCTCAGGGGGCGCGTCAGCCCCAGCATTTT.